Below, 18 T cell receptor beta chains from the same sample are listed, as sequenced in a study of Tregs in tolerant kidney transplant recipients. Only in-frame clones appear in the TCRdb table, and some are missing; sequencing was by immunoSEQ multiplex PCR. The sample has tens of thousands of clones, over 85% seen once. This specimen was CD4+ T cells from blood, taken before the transplant. The receptors derive from a human donor who received a combined kidney and bone marrow transplant.

The rearrangement joins TRBV7-3 to TRBJ2-2, with 11 bases identical to TRBD2. Trimming took 5 bases from V and 6 from J; bases not matched to a gene: 8. Germline CDR1 is SGHTA and CDR2 is FQGTGA. This CDR3 comprises 16 residues. The CDR3 reads CASSRLSGGVAGELFF. The DNA of the CDR3 is TGTGCCAGCAGCAGACTTAGCGGGGGGGTCGCCGGGGAGCTGTTTTTT. The whole variable domain, filled in from reference TRBV7-3 and TRBJ2-2, reads GAGVSQTPSNKVTEKGKYVELRCDPISGHTALYWYRQSLGQGPEFLIYFQGTGAADDSGLPNDRFFAVRPEGSVSTLKIQRTERGDSAVYLCASSRLSGGVAGELFFGEGSRLTVL.

The chain carries TRBV7-7 and TRBJ2-2; weak D call: TRBD1 (6 bases). The CDR3 is 16 amino acids. The germline CDR1 and CDR2 sequences are SSHAT and FNYEAQ (reference sequence). The V end was cut by 1 base, the J end by 3 bases, with 12 bases between. The CDR3 region is CASSLVGRGDTGELFF. CDR3 coding DNA: TGTGCCAGCAGCTTAGTAGGCAGGGGAGACACCGGGGAGCTGTTTTTT. Complete variable domain (other parts from reference TRBV7-7 and TRBJ2-2): GAGVSQSPRYKVTKRGQDVTLRCDPISSHATLYWYQQALGQGPEFLTYFNYEAQPDKSGLPSDRFSAERPEGSISTLTIQRTEQRDSAMYRCASSLVGRGDTGELFFGEGSRLTVL.

The chain links TRBV5-1 to TRBJ2-6, with D perhaps matching TRBD2 (5 bases). Germline-derived CDR1 and CDR2 are SGHRS and YFSETQ. V was clipped by 0 bases and J by 0 bases, with 7 bases between them. This CDR3 spans 16 amino acids. For the CDR3, the DNA is TGCGCCAGCAGCTTGGCCGGGGTCTCTGGGGCCAACGTCCTGACTTTC. Its protein product is CASSLAGVSGANVLTF.

CDR3 sequence: CAIRTKGALITNQPQHF. The CDR3 DNA is TGTGCCATCAGGACCAAGGGGGCCCTAATAACCAATCAGCCCCAGCATTTT. V usage is TRBV10-3 and J usage is TRBJ1-5; TRBD1 matches at 7 bases. The germline V gene has CDR1 ENHRY and CDR2 SYGVKD. The CDR3 is made up of 17 amino acids. The junction had 14 bases not matched to a gene; V was cut back by 6 bases and J by 3 bases.

The CDR3 DNA reads as TGTGCCAGCAGCTTACTGGGGGGAAGCACAGATACGCAGTATTTT. Translation: CASSLLGGSTDTQYF. J is TRBJ2-3 and V is TRBV7-2; D might be TRBD2 (6 bases). V gave up 2 bases and J gave up 0 bases, with 9 bases separating them. There are 15 residues in the CDR3. Germline V lookup: CDR1 SGHTA, CDR2 FQGNSA.

The chain couples TRBV18 to TRBJ1-1, with D possibly matching TRBD1 (5 bases). Germline V gives CDR1 KGHSH, CDR2 LQKENI. V was clipped by 4 bases and J by 3 bases, with 6 bases between them. This CDR3 has 12 residues. DNA of the CDR3: TGTGCCAGCTCACAGGGGTACACTGAAGCTTTCTTT. This encodes CASSQGYTEAFF.

V is TRBV19 and J is TRBJ2-3; D may be TRBD1 (6 bases). Germline V gene lookup returns CDR1 LNHDA and CDR2 SQIVND (reference sequence). With 4 bases removed from V and 2 bases from J, the gap between germline ends came to 16 bases. The CDR3 is 16 residues long. Here the CDR3 reads CASSRGPGAATDTQYF. The CDR3 region has the DNA TGTGCCAGTAGTAGGGGGCCCGGGGCAGCCACAGATACGCAGTATTTT.

The rearrangement uses TRBV6-1 and TRBJ2-7; no clear D gene. In germline, CDR1 is MNHNS, CDR2 SASEGT. V gave up 1 base and J gave up 4 bases, with 11 bases separating them. This CDR3 contains 14 residues. As DNA, the CDR3 is TGTGCCAGCAGTGAAGGGCCTTTCATTTACGAGCAGTACTTC. Translated, it gives CASSEGPFIYEQYF.

This chain links TRBV7-9 with TRBJ1-2; possibly TRBD1 for D (5 bases). CDR1 and CDR2 (germline): SEHNR, FQNEAQ (reference sequence). Trimming stripped 1 base from V and 8 bases from J, with 11 bases between. The CDR3 spans 13 residues. CDR3 sequence (DNA): TGTGCCAGCAGCTTAGAGCAGGGCATGGGCTACACCTTC. Residues: CASSLEQGMGYTF.

This clone appeared once. The gene calls are TRBV7-2 and TRBJ1-3; maybe TRBD1 (5 bases). This CDR3 has 18 residues. The V and J ends lost 0 bases and 0 bases respectively, with 15 bases between them. In germline, CDR1 is SGHTA, CDR2 FQGNSA. CDR3 sequence: CASSLAGGGLYSGNTIYF. The CDR3 DNA follows: TGTGCCAGCAGCTTAGCCGGTGGGGGACTATACTCTGGAAACACCATATATTTT.

This sequence joins TRBV27 and TRBJ2-3; unclear D gene. Germline values: CDR1 MNHEY, CDR2 SMNVEV (reference sequence). The CDR3 runs to 15 residues. Trimming cost V 6 bases and J 0 bases, with 13 bases left between them. CDR3 bases: TGTGCCAGCAGCGGGTTAATGGGTAGCACAGATACGCAGTATTTT. Translating it yields CASSGLMGSTDTQYF.

The chain employs TRBV5-1 and TRBJ2-1; 8 bases are shared with TRBD2. The trim removed 3 bases at V and 1 base at J, leaving 6 bases unmatched. CDR3 length: 16 residues. CDR1 SGHRS and CDR2 YFSETQ come from the germline V gene. CDR3 sequence (DNA): TGCGCCAGCAGCTCGGACGGGAGGGGATCCTACAATGAGCAGTTCTTC. It specifies CASSSDGRGSYNEQFF.

This rearrangement joins TRBV29-1 to TRBJ1-4, with D possibly matching TRBD1 (5 bases). Deletions cut 7 bases from V and 8 bases from J, with 23 bases between. Looked up from germline, CDR1 is SQVTM and CDR2 is ANQGSEA. This CDR3 has 15 residues. CDR3: CSAKMGGKGGEKLFF. The CDR3 region has the DNA TGCAGCGCCAAGATGGGGGGGAAAGGCGGCGAAAAACTGTTTTTT.

The V and J genes are TRBV2 and TRBJ2-1; a possible D gene is TRBD1 (6 bases). From germline, CDR1 is SNHLY and CDR2 FYNNEI. The length of the CDR3 is 11 residues. Deletions cut 3 bases from V and 15 bases from J, with 12 bases between. For the CDR3, the DNA is TGTGCCAGCAGTGAGGGGGCAGGGTCGTTCTTC. Translated, it gives CASSEGAGSFF.

The chain has TRBV28 and TRBJ2-5, with D possibly being TRBD1 (5 bases). The germline V and J ends were trimmed by 2 bases and 9 bases, with 13 bases remaining between them. The CDR3 runs 13 residues. Germline assignment: CDR1 MDHEN and CDR2 SYDVKM. CDR3 amino acids: CASSLQGGRAQYF. CDR3 in DNA: TGTGCCAGCAGTTTACAGGGCGGAAGGGCCCAGTACTTC.

This rearrangement joins TRBV7-2 to TRBJ1-5, with 9 bases fitting TRBD1. CDR3 length: 17 residues. The ends lost 5 bases at V and 0 bases at J; junction bases unmatched: 8. The V gene's germline CDR1 is SGHTA and CDR2 FQGNSA. CDR3 protein: CASSTGTGKNSNQPQHF. The CDR3 DNA reads TGTGCCAGCAGCACCGGGACAGGGAAAAATAGCAATCAGCCCCAGCATTTT.

The gene calls are TRBV7-2 and TRBJ2-2, with D perhaps matching TRBD1 (5 bases). The CDR3 totals 16 residues. The germline gives CDR1 SGHTA, CDR2 FQGNSA. V lost 9 bases to trimming and J lost 0 bases, with 17 bases between them. The CDR3 bases are TGTGCCAGTCATATAAAGGGGCGGCCGAACACCGGGGAGCTGTTTTTT. As protein: CASHIKGRPNTGELFF.

The CDR3 sequence is CASRGRQVNTEAFF. In DNA, the CDR3 is TGTGCCAGTAGAGGACGACAGGTAAACACTGAAGCTTTCTTT. This chain connects TRBV19 to TRBJ1-1; a possible D gene is TRBD1 (6 bases). The germline V and J ends were trimmed by 6 bases and 2 bases, with 13 bases remaining between them. This CDR3 contains 14 residues. In germline, CDR1 is LNHDA, CDR2 SQIVND (reference sequence).